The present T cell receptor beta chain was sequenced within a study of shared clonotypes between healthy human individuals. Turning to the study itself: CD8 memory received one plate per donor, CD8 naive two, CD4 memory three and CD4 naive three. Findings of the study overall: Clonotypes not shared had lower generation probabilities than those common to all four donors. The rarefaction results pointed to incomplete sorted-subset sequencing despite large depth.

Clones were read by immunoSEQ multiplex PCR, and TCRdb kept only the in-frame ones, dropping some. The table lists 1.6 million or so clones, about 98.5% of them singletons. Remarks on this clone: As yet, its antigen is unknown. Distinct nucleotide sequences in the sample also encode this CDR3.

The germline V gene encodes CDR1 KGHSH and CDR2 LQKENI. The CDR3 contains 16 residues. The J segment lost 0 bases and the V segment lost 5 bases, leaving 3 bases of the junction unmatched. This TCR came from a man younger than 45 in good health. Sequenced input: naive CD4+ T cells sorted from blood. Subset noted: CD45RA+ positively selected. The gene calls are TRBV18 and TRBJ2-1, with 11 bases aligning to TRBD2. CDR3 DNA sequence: TGTGCCAGCTCAAGAACTAGCGGGAGCTCCTACAATGAGCAGTTCTTC. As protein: CASSRTSGSSYNEQFF. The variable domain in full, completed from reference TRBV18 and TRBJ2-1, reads NAGVMQNPRHLVRRRGQEARLRCSPMKGHSHVYWYRQLPEEGLKFMVYLQKENIIDESGMPKERFSAEFPKEGPSILRIQQVVRGDSAAYFCASSRTSGSSYNEQFFGPGTRLTVL.